Included here is one TCR beta chain sequence, with context. Its antigen is currently unknown. The data originate from a study of T cell responses to AZD1222 COVID-19 vaccine. The method was immunoSEQ multiplex PCR; TCRdb's version includes in-frame clones alone and lacks a portion of them. The top ten hold about 1.6% of the sample, which has some 120,000 clones, 70% to 90% seen once. The study, taken as a whole, reports: Donors were mostly white British, more females; clonal diversity possibly underestimated. Spike-specific TCR breadth and depth were elevated following two AZD1222 doses.

Trimming at V came to 5 bases and at J to 8 bases, leaving 11 bases not matched to a gene. Germline V gene data show CDR1 as SEHNR and CDR2 as FQNEAQ (reference sequence). The CDR3 runs to 15 residues. The chain links TRBV7-9 to TRBJ2-1; TRBD2 matches 8 bases. This clonotype was sampled from an adult in good health. Specimen: peripheral blood, collected on day 0 of AZD1222 vaccination. In DNA, the CDR3 is TGTGCCAGCAGCGAAGCCGGGACTAGGTCCCATGAGCAGTTCTTC. As protein: CASSEAGTRSHEQFF. The full variable domain, its missing parts supplied by reference TRBV7-9 and TRBJ2-1, is DTGVSQNPRHKITKRGQNVTFRCDPISEHNRLYWYRQTLGQGPEFLTYFQNEAQLEKSRLLSDRFSAERPKGSFSTLEIQRTEQGDSAMYLCASSEAGTRSHEQFFGPGTRLTVL.